The source of this TCR beta chain is a study of T-cell memory formation after mild COVID-19. About the research overall: The two donors had largely donor-specific TCR clusters. Study-wide findings and caveats: Chiefly within CM and EM were the contracting CD4+ clones; CD8+ ones were within EMRA.

The CDR3 runs to 15 residues. V trimming: 3 bases; J trimming: 5 bases; junction bases outside the gene matches: 7. Germline values: CDR1 LGHNA, CDR2 YSLEER. Sample barcodes and UMIs were carried by the TCR alpha and TCR beta cDNA libraries that 5'RACE generated with constant-segment primers. One entry per CDR3 protein results from TCRdb running MiXCR on the 5' RACE reads. The sample has about 610,000 distinct CDR3 sequences; 15% to 20% are singletons. This clonotype was seen a handful of times. The antigen is not known. This chain connects TRBV4-3 to TRBJ1-5, with 7 nucleotides matching TRBD1. Sequenced material: PBMCs or a T cell subset sorted from them (not recorded which). The TCR originated in an adult woman who had mild COVID-19 (a few samples of this study predate the infection). Cell type and time point are not known. The CDR3 region has the DNA TGCGCCAGCAGCCAGGACCGGGACAGCTATCAGCCCCAGCATTTT. Protein sequence: CASSQDRDSYQPQHF.